One and the same sample provided the 31 T cell receptor beta chains below, sequenced in a study of CXCR3-negative and CXCR3-positive naive CD8 T cells. The libraries of TRB cDNA were constructed through 5' RACE using UMI labels. TCRdb re-called the 5' RACE reads; every CDR3 protein appears as one record, without DNA. Recorded for this sample: 100,000 to 150,000 distinct CDR3 sequences. Study-wide findings and caveats: Researchers report that CXCR3-positive naive cells carry more hydrophobic TRB CDR3s than CXCR3-negative naive cells.

Which antigens these TCRs recognize remains unknown. The sample comprised naive CXCR3+ CD8+ T cells from blood. Subset noted: CD45RO-CCR7+CD27+CD95- naive CD8+ T cells expressing CXCR3 (TNR3+). Receptor source: a human donor in good health. Some clones in this sample may be carry-over from other donors' samples.

This sequence joins TRBV19 and TRBJ2-7; as DNA is missing, the TRBD1 call by TCRdb cannot be tested. The CDR3 loop spans 15 amino acids. The germline V gene has CDR1 LNHDA and CDR2 SQIVND (reference sequence). The CDR3 sequence: CASSKGQGRVYEQYF. Full variable domain (rest looked up from reference TRBV19 and TRBJ2-7): DGGITQSPKYLFRKEGQNVTLSCEQNLNHDAMYWYRQDPGQGLRLIYYSQIVNDFQKGDIAEGYSVSREKKESFPLTVTSAQKNPTAFYLCASSKGQGRVYEQYFGPGTRLTVT.

The chain carries TRBV3-1 and TRBJ2-5; TCRdb's D gene call, TRBD2, goes unchecked for lack of DNA. CDR1 and CDR2 from the germline V gene are LGHDT and YNNKEL (reference sequence). This CDR3 is built from 17 residues. CDR3 residues: CASSQAHGAGVRETQYF.

The chain recombines TRBV27 with TRBJ1-6. Germline V gene lookup returns CDR1 MNHEY and CDR2 SMNVEV (reference sequence). This CDR3 is built from 14 residues. This CDR3 reads CASSLSRSNSPLHF.

The J gene is TRBJ2-7, the V gene TRBV7-9. Looked up from germline, CDR1 is SEHNR and CDR2 is FQNEAQ (reference sequence). This CDR3 has 15 amino acids. CDR3 amino acids: CASSLSLGGSYEQYF.

The V and J genes are TRBV2 and TRBJ2-3; TCRdb picks TRBD1, but there is no DNA to check that call. This CDR3 contains 14 residues. CDR1 and CDR2 from the germline V gene are SNHLY and FYNNEI. This CDR3 reads CASSVPQSTDTQYF. Using reference TRBV2 and TRBJ2-3 for the parts outside the CDR3, the full variable domain is EPEVTQTPSHQVTQMGQEVILRCVPISNHLYFYWYRQILGQKVEFLVSFYNNEISEKSEIFDDQFSVERPDGSNFTLKIRSTKLEDSAMYFCASSVPQSTDTQYFGPGTRLTVL.

The J gene is TRBJ1-2, the V gene TRBV28; with no DNA, the TCRdb D assignment of TRBD1 cannot be verified. The CDR3 totals 17 residues. Germline V gene data show CDR1 as MDHEN and CDR2 as SYDVKM. CDR3 region: CASSSFGTPEEPYGYTF.

The chain couples TRBV12-3 or TRBV12-4 to TRBJ1-5. The CDR3 has 14 residues. The CDR3: CASSFTWRLEPQHF.

This rearrangement joins TRBV7-7 to TRBJ2-5; TCRdb's assignment of TRBD1 cannot be checked, as there is no DNA. The CDR3 length is 14 residues. Germline V CDR1 and CDR2: SSHAT, FNYEAQ (reference sequence). The CDR3 region is CASSIGQGQETQYF.

The chain recombines TRBV20-1 with TRBJ2-5; TCRdb outputs TRBD1, but without DNA this stays unchecked. The CDR3 has 13 amino acids. CDR1 is DFQATT and CDR2 is SNEGSKA in the germline V gene (reference sequence). The CDR3 sequence: CSAPGTTQETQYF.

This chain connects TRBV7-9 to TRBJ2-7; absent DNA, TCRdb's TRBD1 call cannot be checked. CDR1 SEHNR and CDR2 FQNEAQ come from the germline V gene (reference sequence). The CDR3 is made up of 16 amino acids. The CDR3 sequence: CASSFGADRFGYEQYF. Full variable domain (rest looked up from reference TRBV7-9 and TRBJ2-7): DTGVSQNPRHKITKRGQNVTFRCDPISEHNRLYWYRQTLGQGPEFLTYFQNEAQLEKSRLLSDRFSAERPKGSFSTLEIQRTEQGDSAMYLCASSFGADRFGYEQYFGPGTRLTVT.

The chain links TRBV19 to TRBJ2-1; there is no DNA to check the TCRdb D call of TRBD1. The germline CDR1 and CDR2 sequences are LNHDA and SQIVND (reference sequence). The CDR3 totals 13 residues. The CDR3 loop is CASRTGQYNEQFF.

The V gene is TRBV7-9, the J gene TRBJ1-4; TCRdb reports TRBD1, a call that lacks DNA to check it against. CDR1 and CDR2 (germline): SEHNR, FQNEAQ (reference sequence). The CDR3 covers 15 residues. The chain's CDR3 is CASSLAPGIEEKLFF. The full variable domain, in which reference TRBV7-9 and TRBJ1-4 provide the parts outside the CDR3, is DTGVSQNPRHKITKRGQNVTFRCDPISEHNRLYWYRQTLGQGPEFLTYFQNEAQLEKSRLLSDRFSAERPKGSFSTLEIQRTEQGDSAMYLCASSLAPGIEEKLFFGSGTQLSVL.

The gene calls are TRBV27 and TRBJ2-7; checking the TCRdb D call of TRBD1 is not possible without DNA. This CDR3 has 13 amino acids. Per the germline V gene, CDR1 is MNHEY and CDR2 is SMNVEV (reference sequence). CDR3 protein: CASSSRGAYEQYF.

The V call is TRBV4-1, the J call TRBJ1-6; without DNA, the TCRdb call of TRBD1 cannot be checked. This CDR3 region has 15 residues. The V gene's germline CDR1 is MGHRA and CDR2 YSYEKL. The chain's CDR3 is CASSQDRGFNSPLHF.

The V and J genes are TRBV7-3 and TRBJ2-1; lacking DNA, the TRBD2 call made by TCRdb goes unchecked. Germline loops: CDR1 SGHTA, CDR2 FQGTGA. The CDR3 runs 17 residues. CDR3 region: CASSSRLLAGGPNEQFF. Full variable domain (missing parts from reference TRBV7-3 and TRBJ2-1): GAGVSQTPSNKVTEKGKYVELRCDPISGHTALYWYRQSLGQGPEFLIYFQGTGAADDSGLPNDRFFAVRPEGSVSTLKIQRTERGDSAVYLCASSSRLLAGGPNEQFFGPGTRLTVL.

The rearrangement joins TRBV12-3 or TRBV12-4 to TRBJ1-1; the D gene TCRdb calls, TRBD1, cannot be checked with no DNA. The CDR3 runs 12 residues. The CDR3 sequence: CASSPDSTEAFF.

The gene calls are TRBV12-3 or TRBV12-4 and TRBJ2-1; the D gene TCRdb calls, TRBD1, cannot be checked with no DNA. The CDR3 is 15 residues long. The CDR3 protein is CASSPTLGDYNEQFF.

The chain has TRBV29-1 and TRBJ2-3; lacking DNA, the TRBD2 call made by TCRdb goes unchecked. This CDR3 has 15 residues. Germline V gives CDR1 SQVTM, CDR2 ANQGSEA. CDR3 sequence: CSVQLAGDPTDTQYF.

The CDR3 here is CASSLAERGGPGETQYF. The rearrangement uses TRBV5-6 and TRBJ2-5; the TRBD1 assignment by TCRdb is unverifiable without DNA. The CDR3 covers 17 residues. CDR1 is SGHDT, CDR2 YYEEEE, per germline.

The chain couples TRBV7-3 to TRBJ2-1; TCRdb selects TRBD1, and the lack of DNA leaves this call unchecked. CDR3 length: 16 amino acids. In germline, CDR1 is SGHTA, CDR2 FQGTGA. CDR3 amino acids: CASSLGYQGGDNEQFF.

V is TRBV24-1 and J is TRBJ1-2; there is no DNA to check the TCRdb D call of TRBD1. CDR1 and CDR2 (germline): KGHDR, SFDVKD. There are 14 residues in the CDR3. CDR3 amino acids: CATGGADPGDGYTF.

This chain connects TRBV9 to TRBJ2-1. Germline loops: CDR1 SGDLS, CDR2 YYNGEE. CDR3 length: 13 amino acids. The CDR3 loop is CASSVGGSGEQFF.

V is TRBV4-3 and J is TRBJ2-1. Germline V gives CDR1 LGHNA, CDR2 YSLEER. The CDR3 totals 11 residues. CDR3: CASSSQFGQFF.

The rearrangement joins TRBV7-3 to TRBJ2-1; the TRBD1 assignment by TCRdb is unverifiable without DNA. Germline loops: CDR1 SGHTA, CDR2 FQGTGA. This CDR3 spans 14 amino acids. The CDR3 sequence: CASSLRGPDNEQFF.

V is TRBV20-1 and J is TRBJ2-3; TCRdb designates TRBD2, a call that cannot be tested without DNA. Germline CDR1 is DFQATT and CDR2 is SNEGSKA (reference sequence). The CDR3 loop spans 15 amino acids. The CDR3 here is CSAIRRLASTDTQYF.

The chain combines TRBV4-3 with TRBJ1-1; there is no DNA to check the TCRdb D call of TRBD1. The CDR3 contains 15 residues. Germline V gene data show CDR1 as LGHNA and CDR2 as YSLEER. The CDR3 protein is CASNLDAGVNTEAFF.

The chain recombines TRBV25-1 with TRBJ2-7. This CDR3 contains 14 residues. CDR1 and CDR2 from the germline V gene are MGHDK and SYGVNS. CDR3 sequence: CASSEFGLSYEQYF.

The chain links TRBV4-3 to TRBJ1-2; TCRdb lists TRBD1, though no DNA is available to test this call. The CDR3 length is 15 residues. CDR1 and CDR2 (germline): LGHNA, YSLEER. The CDR3 here is CASSPRGRFFYGYTF.

The CDR3 spells CASSSGSRYDEQFF. The J gene is TRBJ2-1, the V gene TRBV19; absent DNA, TCRdb's TRBD1 call cannot be checked. Germline CDR1 is LNHDA and CDR2 is SQIVND (reference sequence). The CDR3 runs 14 residues.

The CDR3 sequence: CSAAGQTYEQYF. This chain connects TRBV29-1 to TRBJ2-7; the TCRdb D gene call, TRBD1, has no DNA to confirm it. In germline, CDR1 is SQVTM, CDR2 ANQGSEA. The CDR3 is made up of 12 amino acids.

The gene calls are TRBV7-9 and TRBJ1-1. Germline V lookup: CDR1 SEHNR, CDR2 FQNEAQ (reference sequence). This CDR3 spans 12 amino acids. The chain's CDR3 is CASSARQSEAFF.